These 23 T cell receptor beta chains were sequenced from one sample in a study of identical twins. MiXCR was run by TCRdb on the 5' RACE reads, yielding one entry per CDR3 protein. This sample carries 500,000 to 600,000 distinct CDR3 sequences, roughly a fifth of them seen once, and the ten largest clones take around 0.91%. These records were also assigned to another study, of T cells expressing NK-cell markers.

The sample consisted of CD4+ T cells sorted from blood. All receptors derive from a woman between 18 and 30 years old in good health.

This clonotype was recorded at least ten times. The chain recombines TRBV20-1 with TRBJ2-5; D is ambiguous. Germline lookup yields CDR1 DFQATT and CDR2 SNEGSKA (reference sequence). The CDR3 has 11 residues. V lost 2 bases and J lost 4, with 5 bases in between. CDR3 DNA: TGCAGTGCTAGACTAGTAGAGACCCAGTACTTC. Translating it yields CSARLVETQYF.

This rearrangement joins TRBV6-2 or TRBV6-3 to TRBJ2-1, with D unclear. The CDR3 totals 15 residues. Germline V lookup: CDR1 MNHEY, CDR2 SVGEGT. The ends were cut back, 4 bases at V and 9 bases at J, with 19 bases in the middle. In DNA form, the CDR3 reads TGTGCCAGCAGTTCCCTCCTCGGGTCCCATGGTGAGCAGTTCTTC. Translating it yields CASSSLLGSHGEQFF.

This clonotype was recorded only once. The gene calls are TRBV7-9 and TRBJ1-2, with D uncertain. The CDR3 totals 15 residues. Per germline, CDR1 SEHNR and CDR2 FQNEAQ (reference sequence). Trimming stripped 4 bases from V and 4 bases from J, with 16 bases between. CDR3 sequence reads: CASSSMSLGVYGYTF. For the CDR3, the DNA is TGTGCCAGCAGCTCCATGTCATTGGGAGTCTATGGCTACACCTTC.

In its sample, this clonotype was seen a few times. The chain joins TRBV5-1 to TRBJ2-7, with unresolved D. V lost 4 bases, J lost 0 bases, and 17 bases lay in between. CDR1 is SGHRS, CDR2 YFSETQ, per germline. The CDR3 spans 16 residues. DNA of the CDR3: TGCGCCAGCAGCCCAACACCCGGGTTCGCCTCCTACGAGCAGTACTTC. Its translation is CASSPTPGFASYEQYF.

This clonotype was counted a few times. The chain joins TRBV29-1 to TRBJ2-5; TRBD2 agrees at 7 bases. CDR1 is SQVTM, CDR2 ANQGSEA, per germline. The CDR3 contains 12 residues. V dropped 4 bases and J dropped 4; count of bases not matched to a gene: 3. The DNA of the CDR3 is TGCAGCGTTGGGGAGGGAGGAGAGACCCAGTACTTC. Translating gives CSVGEGGETQYF. Using reference TRBV29-1 and TRBJ2-5 for the parts outside the CDR3, the full variable domain is SAVISQKPSRDICQRGTSLTIQCQVDSQVTMMFWYRQQPGQSLTLIATANQGSEATYESGFVIDKFPISRPNLTFSTLTVSNMSPEDSSIYLCSVGEGGETQYFGPGTRLLVL.

The chain has TRBV25-1 and TRBJ2-4, with 9 nucleotides matching TRBD2. The V segment lost 2 bases and the J segment 8 bases; nucleotides outside the gene matches: 4. Germline CDR1 reads MGHDK; CDR2 reads SYGVNS. The CDR3 extends over 14 amino acids. The CDR3 here is CASSEAGGEYIQYF. The CDR3 nucleotides are TGTGCCAGCAGTGAAGCGGGAGGGGAATACATTCAGTACTTC. Full variable domain (remainder filled in from reference TRBV25-1 and TRBJ2-4): EADIYQTPRYLVIGTGKKITLECSQTMGHDKMYWYQQDPGMELHLIHYSYGVNSTEKGDLSSESTVSRIRTEHFPLTLESARPSHTSQYLCASSEAGGEYIQYFGAGTRLSVL.

This chain links TRBV20-1 with TRBJ2-3; 8 positions agree with TRBD2. The J segment lost 4 bases and the V segment lost 7 bases, leaving 7 bases of the junction unmatched. Germline values: CDR1 DFQATT, CDR2 SNEGSKA (reference sequence). The CDR3 is 13 residues long. CDR3 loop: CSVGLAEPDTQYF. The CDR3 DNA follows: TGCAGTGTTGGACTAGCCGAACCAGATACGCAGTATTTT.

This clonotype was detected ten times or more. V is TRBV7-2 and J is TRBJ1-2; 11 nucleotides align to TRBD1. The CDR3 covers 16 residues. V shed 1 base and J 5 bases; nucleotides not matched to a gene: 6. The germline gives CDR1 SGHTA, CDR2 FQGNSA. The CDR3 protein is CASSLVGQGAFYGYTF. The CDR3 coding sequence is TGTGCCAGCAGCTTAGTCGGACAGGGGGCGTTTTATGGCTACACCTTC.

This clonotype was seen more than once but under ten times. CDR3 coding DNA: TGCAGCGGTTGGGACAGGGGCACTGAAGCTTTCTTT. Translated, it gives CSGWDRGTEAFF. J is TRBJ1-1 and V is TRBV29-1; 10 bases are shared with TRBD1. The V gene end was trimmed by 7 bases and the J gene end by 4 bases; junction bases not matched to a gene: 3. Germline-derived CDR1 and CDR2 are SQVTM and ANQGSEA. This CDR3 is 12 amino acids long.

This chain links TRBV18 with TRBJ2-7, with 14 bases matching TRBD2. V gave up 3 bases and J gave up 7 bases; unmatched junction bases: 5. The CDR3 consists of 15 residues. Germline-derived CDR1 and CDR2 are KGHSH and LQKENI. CDR3 sequence reads: CASSPLGLAGGEQYF. The CDR3 nucleotides are TGTGCCAGCTCACCCCTAGGACTAGCGGGGGGTGAGCAGTACTTC.

The V call is TRBV5-1, the J call TRBJ1-1, with D uncertain. Germline CDR1 SGHRS, CDR2 YFSETQ. The length of the CDR3 is 13 residues. Trimming took off 1 base at V and 1 base at J, with 5 bases between the two ends. CDR3 sequence (DNA): TGCGCCAGCAGCTTGATGGAGAACACTGAAGCTTTCTTT. It specifies CASSLMENTEAFF.

The V call is TRBV7-9, the J call TRBJ1-1, with 7 bases matching TRBD1. CDR3 length: 15 amino acids. Germline V gene lookup returns CDR1 SEHNR and CDR2 FQNEAQ (reference sequence). Trimming cost V 3 bases and J 1 base; bases outside gene matches: 5. The CDR3 DNA sequence: TGTGCCAGCAGCTTGGGACAGATAAAGAACACTGAAGCTTTCTTT. It codes for CASSLGQIKNTEAFF.

This chain joins TRBV5-5 and TRBJ2-7; D ambiguous. The CDR3 loop spans 13 amino acids. In germline, CDR1 is SGHKS, CDR2 YYEKEE (reference sequence). V was pared by 2 bases and J by 0 bases, with 6 bases between. The CDR3 region is CASSFTDSYEQYF. The CDR3 region has the DNA TGTGCCAGCAGCTTTACAGACTCCTACGAGCAGTACTTC. The full variable domain, its missing parts supplied by reference TRBV5-5 and TRBJ2-7, is DAGVTQSPTHLIKTRGQQVTLRCSPISGHKSVSWYQQVLGQGPQFIFQYYEKEERGRGNFPDRFSARQFPNYSSELNVNALLLGDSALYLCASSFTDSYEQYFGPGTRLTVT.

A few counts support this clonotype. The V gene is TRBV7-2, the J gene TRBJ2-1, with D perhaps matching TRBD1 or TRBD2 (6 bases each). The V gene lost 6 bases and the J gene lost 7 bases, with 19 bases spanning the gap. Germline V lookup: CDR1 SGHTA, CDR2 FQGNSA. CDR3 length: 15 amino acids. CDR3 amino acids: CASRTEGGSWNEQFF. CDR3 DNA: TGTGCCAGCAGGACTGAAGGGGGGTCGTGGAATGAGCAGTTCTTC.

Only a few counts were recorded for this clonotype. This chain uses TRBV11-2 with TRBJ2-7, with 11 positions matching TRBD2. Trimming at V came to 1 base and at J to 4 bases, leaving 6 bases not matched to a gene. Germline CDR1 and CDR2: SGHAT and FQNNGV. The CDR3 spans 16 residues. CDR3 protein: CASSLVKLAGVYEQYF. CDR3 nucleotides: TGTGCCAGCAGCTTAGTCAAACTAGCGGGAGTTTACGAGCAGTACTTC.

The CDR3 here is CASSFKDKQFF. The CDR3 DNA follows: TGTGCCAGCAGTTTTAAGGACAAGCAGTTCTTC. The chain has TRBV12-3 or TRBV12-4 and TRBJ2-1, with D tentatively TRBD1 (5 bases). The CDR3 contains 11 residues. Trimming pared 3 bases from V and 11 bases from J, leaving 8 bases between.

V and J are TRBV20-1 and TRBJ1-5; tentatively, D is TRBD1 (6 bases). Trimming took 2 bases from V and 7 from J, leaving 18 bases between them. Looked up from germline, CDR1 is DFQATT and CDR2 is SNEGSKA (reference sequence). This CDR3 contains 15 residues. CDR3 DNA: TGCAGTGCTAGAAGAAATCCCCCGGGGGGCCAGCCCCAGCATTTT. Residues: CSARRNPPGGQPQHF.

The chain joins TRBV7-2 to TRBJ2-3, with D maybe TRBD1 (5 bases). The germline V gene encodes CDR1 SGHTA and CDR2 FQGNSA. The germline V and J ends were trimmed by 4 bases and 11 bases, with 13 bases remaining between them. This CDR3 has 12 amino acids. The CDR3 DNA reads as TGTGCCAGCAGCTCCTCGGATAGGGGGCAGTATTTT. Protein sequence: CASSSSDRGQYF.

The chain employs TRBV5-5 and TRBJ2-5; D might be TRBD1 or TRBD2, each matching 5 bases. CDR3 length equals 13 residues. Germline V gene data show CDR1 as SGHKS and CDR2 as YYEKEE (reference sequence). Trimming left V 6 bases short and J 1 base short, with 10 bases between. Written as DNA, the CDR3 is TGTGCCAGCACGGTTGGGGGCCAAGAGACCCAGTACTTC. It codes for CASTVGGQETQYF.

At least ten counts were recorded for this clonotype. CDR3 in DNA: TGCGCCAGCAGCCGCCAGACAGGGTTCTACACCTTC. It is translated as CASSRQTGFYTF. V usage is TRBV4-3 and J usage is TRBJ1-2; 7 bases match TRBD1. This CDR3 has 12 amino acids. Germline V gene lookup returns CDR1 LGHNA and CDR2 YSLEER. V was clipped by 4 bases and J by 10 bases; unmatched bases: 6.

This clonotype appeared a few times. V is TRBV27 and J is TRBJ2-7; tentatively, D is TRBD1 (6 bases). The CDR3 consists of 13 residues. Per the germline V gene, CDR1 is MNHEY and CDR2 is SMNVEV (reference sequence). Trimming cost V 5 bases and J 3 bases, with 11 bases left between them. CDR3 in DNA: TGTGCCAGCAGTATAAACAGGGACTACGAGCAGTACTTC. Translated, it gives CASSINRDYEQYF.

The V and J genes are TRBV5-1 and TRBJ2-3; D is ambiguous. Germline-derived CDR1 and CDR2 are SGHRS and YFSETQ. This CDR3 spans 16 amino acids. V lost 3 bases to trimming and J lost 2 bases, with 16 bases between them. The CDR3, as DNA: TGCGCCAGCAGCTCCATGAGACAACCCCTCACAGATACGCAGTATTTT. Translating gives CASSSMRQPLTDTQYF.

The chain recombines TRBV6-1 with TRBJ2-7; D unresolved. Germline loops: CDR1 MNHNS, CDR2 SASEGT. The germline V and J ends were trimmed by 6 bases and 3 bases, with 12 bases remaining between them. This CDR3 is built from 13 residues. DNA for the CDR3: TGTGCCAGCAGAGGCAGAGTAGTCTACGAGCAGTACTTC. Its protein is CASRGRVVYEQYF.